This TCR beta chain was profiled in a study of PD-1 blockade in classical Hodgkin lymphoma. About this clone itself: Its antigen is still unknown.

Study conclusions and caveats: Relapsed/refractory patients reportedly had lower baseline diversity than newly diagnosed patients. By C4D1, CD4+ diversity increased significantly, especially in complete responders. Baseline diversity was lower in partial responders and progressors than complete responders.

The time point here: cycle 4 day 1 (C4D1), after 6 weeks of nivolumab. Patients all relapsed after autologous stem cell transplantation, and there was variation in brentuximab vedotin exposure. Some clones are missing from TCRdb's copy, which holds only in-frame ones; the method was immunoSEQ multiplex PCR. The data contain some 4,500 clones, 67% of them singletons. This receptor was obtained from a human donor with classical Hodgkin lymphoma. The sample was peripheral blood mononuclear cells (PBMCs), taken before the fourth cycle of nivolumab.

In nucleotides, the CDR3 is TGTGCCAGCAGCGGAGGGAATGCCTACGAGCAGTACTTC. The encoded protein is CASSGGNAYEQYF. J is TRBJ2-7 and V is TRBV2; possibly TRBD2 for D (6 bases). The CDR3 is made up of 13 amino acids. CDR1 and CDR2 (germline): SNHLY, FYNNEI. V was pared by 6 bases and J by 2 bases, with 11 bases between. Complete variable domain (other parts from reference TRBV2 and TRBJ2-7): EPEVTQTPSHQVTQMGQEVILRCVPISNHLYFYWYRQILGQKVEFLVSFYNNEISEKSEIFDDQFSVERPDGSNFTLKIRSTKLEDSAMYFCASSGGNAYEQYFGPGTRLTVT.